The clone carrying this T cell receptor beta chain was picked up many times. Its antigen is not known. Disease in donors with ophthalmopathy had moderate-to-severe activity, CAS ≥3, NOSPECS ≥4 and under 3 months' duration. The authors isolated PBMCs from around 9.8 ml of fresh peripheral blood. Transcripts of RNA were the source for amplifying TCR beta CDR3 regions. Scientists carried out first-round RT-PCR using HTBI primers and then a second-round multiplex PCR. Each CDR3 protein gets one entry after TCRdb re-called the multiplex PCR reads with MiXCR. The sample gives over 150,000 distinct CDR3 sequences, over 35% of which show up once; roughly 6% is in the top ten. The data are from a study of Graves' ophthalmopathy and Graves' hyperthyroidism. General study results and limits: Progression of ophthalmopathy was predicted by the model with roughly 68% sensitivity and roughly 78% specificity. Clonotypes were expanded in thyroid at above 0.001 frequency, and most also appeared in blood.

Sample: peripheral blood. The sequence came from a woman in her thirties or forties with Graves' ophthalmopathy.

The CDR3 nucleotides read TGTGCCAGCAGCAAAAGAAGGAACTATGGCTACACCTTC. It specifies CASSKRRNYGYTF. The J gene is TRBJ1-2, the V gene TRBV7-9, with D unresolved. V shed 5 bases and J shed 2 bases, with 9 bases lying between them. The CDR3 totals 13 residues. CDR1 and CDR2 (germline): SEHNR, FQNEAQ (reference sequence).